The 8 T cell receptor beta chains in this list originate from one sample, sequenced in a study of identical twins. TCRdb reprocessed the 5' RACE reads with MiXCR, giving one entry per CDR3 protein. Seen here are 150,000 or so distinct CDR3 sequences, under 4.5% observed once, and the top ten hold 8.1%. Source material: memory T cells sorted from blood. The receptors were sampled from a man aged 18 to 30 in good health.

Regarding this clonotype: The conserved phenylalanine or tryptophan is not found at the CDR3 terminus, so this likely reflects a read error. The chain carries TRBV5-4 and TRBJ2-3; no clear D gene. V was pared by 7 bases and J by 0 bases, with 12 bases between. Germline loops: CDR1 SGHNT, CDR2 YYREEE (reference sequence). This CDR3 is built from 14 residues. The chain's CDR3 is CASRQETSTDTQYI. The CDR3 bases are TGTGCCAGCCGTCAGGAAACTAGCACAGATACGCAGTATATT.

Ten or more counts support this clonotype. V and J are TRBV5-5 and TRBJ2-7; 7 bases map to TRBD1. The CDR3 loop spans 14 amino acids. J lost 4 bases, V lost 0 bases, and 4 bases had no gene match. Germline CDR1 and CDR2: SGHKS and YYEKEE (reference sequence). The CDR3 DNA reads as TGTGCCAGCAGCTTGGGACAGGGTAGGTACGAGCAGTACGTC. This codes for CASSLGQGRYEQYV.

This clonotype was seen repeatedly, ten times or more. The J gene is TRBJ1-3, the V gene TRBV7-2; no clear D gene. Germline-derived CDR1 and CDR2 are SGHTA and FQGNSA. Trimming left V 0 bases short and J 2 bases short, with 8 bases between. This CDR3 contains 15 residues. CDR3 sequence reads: CASSLAGGAGNTIYF. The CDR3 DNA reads TGTGCCAGCAGCTTAGCGGGCGGGGCTGGAAACACCATATATTTT.

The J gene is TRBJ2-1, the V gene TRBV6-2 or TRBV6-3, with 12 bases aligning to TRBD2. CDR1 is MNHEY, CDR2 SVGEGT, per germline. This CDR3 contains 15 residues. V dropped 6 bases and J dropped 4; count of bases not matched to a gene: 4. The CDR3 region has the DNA TGTGCCAGCAGACTAGCGGGAGGCAGGTACAATGAGCAGTTCTTC. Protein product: CASRLAGGRYNEQFF.

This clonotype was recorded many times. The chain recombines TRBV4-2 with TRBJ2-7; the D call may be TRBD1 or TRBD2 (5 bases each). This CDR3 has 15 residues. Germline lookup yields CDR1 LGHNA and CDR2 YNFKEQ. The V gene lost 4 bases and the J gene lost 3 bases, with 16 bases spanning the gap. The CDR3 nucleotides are TGTGCCAGCAGCCGAGGTGTTGGGGGTGGCTACGAGCAGTACTTC. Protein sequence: CASSRGVGGGYEQYF.

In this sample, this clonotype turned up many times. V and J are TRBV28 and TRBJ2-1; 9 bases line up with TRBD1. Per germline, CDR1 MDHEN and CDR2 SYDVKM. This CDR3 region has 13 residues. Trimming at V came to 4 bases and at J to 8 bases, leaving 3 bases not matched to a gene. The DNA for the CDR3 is TGTGCCAGCAGTTGGGACAGGGTCCATGAGCAGTTCTTC. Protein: CASSWDRVHEQFF.

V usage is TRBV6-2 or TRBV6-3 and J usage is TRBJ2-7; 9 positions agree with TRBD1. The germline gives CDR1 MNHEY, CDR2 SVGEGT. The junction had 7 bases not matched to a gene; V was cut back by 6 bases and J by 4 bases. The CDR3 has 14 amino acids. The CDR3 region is CASRLGQGIYEQYF. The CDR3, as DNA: TGTGCCAGCAGACTGGGACAGGGAATTTACGAGCAGTACTTC.

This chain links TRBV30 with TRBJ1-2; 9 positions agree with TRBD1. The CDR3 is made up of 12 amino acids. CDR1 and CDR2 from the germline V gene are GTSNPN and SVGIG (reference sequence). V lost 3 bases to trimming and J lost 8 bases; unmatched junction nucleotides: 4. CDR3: CAWSTGGEGYTF. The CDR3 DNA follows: TGTGCCTGGAGCACAGGGGGCGAAGGCTACACCTTC.